The 16 T cell receptor beta chains reported below all come from one sample, sequenced in a study of monozygotic twins with inflammatory bowel disease (dated by TCRdb to between 2017 and 2020). The library was generated by 5' RACE. Sequenced using an Illumina HiSeq 2500. TCRdb reprocessed the reads; each CDR3 protein sequence makes one entry, and DNA is unavailable. The sample table records approximately 200,000 distinct CDR3 sequences. Of the sample, about 8% falls within the top ten clones. The sequenced sample consisted of blood. The receptor source for this set is a human donor with ulcerative colitis or Crohn's disease, or a healthy co-twin of an affected twin (not recorded which).

This chain's CDR3 is CASSLGQGASVVIETQYF. This chain uses TRBV7-8 with TRBJ2-5; TCRdb indicates TRBD1, and absent DNA this call remains unverified. This CDR3 has 18 residues. Germline CDR1 SGHVS, CDR2 FQNEAQ.

This chain connects TRBV20-1 to TRBJ1-2; TCRdb names TRBD1, which stays unverified in the absence of DNA. Germline V gene lookup returns CDR1 DFQATT and CDR2 SNEGSKA (reference sequence). The CDR3 length is 14 residues. This CDR3 reads CSARDPRISHGYTF.

The rearrangement uses TRBV14 and TRBJ1-4. The CDR3 covers 17 residues. Germline V CDR1 and CDR2: SGHDN, FVKESK. This chain's CDR3 is CASSQRLTFTTNEKLFF.

The chain is built from TRBV25-1 and TRBJ1-2. The germline gives CDR1 MGHDK, CDR2 SYGVNS. The CDR3 runs 11 residues. CDR3 region: CASSEKVGYTF.

This chain uses TRBV7-2 with TRBJ2-7; as DNA is missing, the TRBD1 call by TCRdb cannot be tested. The CDR3 is 15 amino acids. The germline V gene has CDR1 SGHTA and CDR2 FQGNSA. The CDR3 spells CASSPWGQGAYEQYF.

The V gene is TRBV9, the J gene TRBJ2-5; TCRdb indicates TRBD1, and absent DNA this call remains unverified. This CDR3 is built from 16 residues. Germline CDR1 and CDR2: SGDLS and YYNGEE. CDR3 sequence reads: CASSVAQTGVVQTQYF.

The chain carries TRBV5-1 and TRBJ2-2; TCRdb selects TRBD2, and the lack of DNA leaves this call unchecked. The germline V gene encodes CDR1 SGHRS and CDR2 YFSETQ. The CDR3 consists of 16 residues. Here the CDR3 reads CASRGTSGGNTGELFF. Based on the CDR3 plus reference TRBV5-1 and TRBJ2-2, the full variable domain is KAGVTQTPRYLIKTRGQQVTLSCSPISGHRSVSWYQQTPGQGLQFLFEYFSETQRNKGNFPGRFSGRQFSNSRSEMNVSTLELGDSALYLCASRGTSGGNTGELFFGEGSRLTVL.

CDR3 amino acids: CASSQTRGAYNEKLFF. The V gene is TRBV4-2, the J gene TRBJ1-4. The CDR3 length is 16 residues. Germline V gene sequence: CDR1 LGHNA, CDR2 YNFKEQ.

V usage is TRBV20-1 and J usage is TRBJ2-5. The CDR3 is 16 amino acids. Germline loops: CDR1 DFQATT, CDR2 SNEGSKA (reference sequence). The CDR3 is CSARVGTLSYQETQYF.

The chain recombines TRBV5-1 with TRBJ1-4; TCRdb's assignment of TRBD1 cannot be checked, as there is no DNA. The length of the CDR3 is 16 residues. The germline CDR1 and CDR2 sequences are SGHRS and YFSETQ. The CDR3: CASSPGTGGGYEKLFF.

V usage is TRBV7-9 and J usage is TRBJ1-2; as DNA is missing, the TRBD1 call by TCRdb cannot be tested. The CDR3 totals 15 residues. Per germline, CDR1 SEHNR and CDR2 FQNEAQ (reference sequence). This chain's CDR3 is CASSNRTGGIFGYTF.

V is TRBV9 and J is TRBJ2-2; the TRBD1 assignment by TCRdb is unverifiable without DNA. Germline V gene sequence: CDR1 SGDLS, CDR2 YYNGEE. This CDR3 comprises 18 residues. CDR3: CASSAPDRGPSDTGELFF.

The chain carries TRBV5-5 and TRBJ1-4; the D call of TRBD1 rests on TCRdb alone, since no DNA is present to check it. The CDR3 totals 16 residues. Germline-derived CDR1 and CDR2 are SGHKS and YYEKEE (reference sequence). The CDR3 loop is CASSLNRGQLGEKLFF.

The rearrangement uses TRBV7-2 and TRBJ2-1; lacking DNA, the TRBD1 call made by TCRdb goes unchecked. Germline lookup yields CDR1 SGHTA and CDR2 FQGNSA. The CDR3 has 15 residues. CDR3 protein: CASSLPRGGSDEQFF.

The chain links TRBV11-2 to TRBJ2-7. CDR3 length: 11 residues. In germline, CDR1 is SGHAT, CDR2 FQNNGV. CDR3 residues: CASSSLEKQYF. Drawing the rest from reference TRBV11-2 and TRBJ2-7, the complete variable domain is EAGVAQSPRYKIIEKRQSVAFWCNPISGHATLYWYQQILGQGPKLLIQFQNNGVVDDSQLPKDRFSAERLKGVDSTLKIQPAKLEDSAVYLCASSSLEKQYFGPGTRLTVT.

The chain uses TRBV30 and TRBJ2-6; the D call of TRBD2 rests on TCRdb alone, since no DNA is present to check it. Germline assignment: CDR1 GTSNPN and CDR2 SVGIG (reference sequence). The length of the CDR3 is 15 residues. This CDR3 reads CAWTTSGSLANVLTF.